Sequencing of this T cell receptor (beta chain) was carried out in a study of cytomegalovirus exposure and HLA in healthy donors. Whole-study results and caveats: TCR beta chains numbering about 160 were designated cytomegalovirus-associated. Rare TCR sequences dominated, though some public TCRs recurred in many donors. First-cohort TCR clusters tended to co-occur in the roughly 130 validation repertoires, a later analysis found.

Note on this clone: Its antigen remains unidentified.

Germline V CDR1 and CDR2: LGHNA, YNFKEQ. V shed 0 bases and J 4 bases; nucleotides not matched to a gene: 7. There are 16 residues in the CDR3. Sequencing was performed with immunoSEQ multiplex PCR; in TCRdb, only in-frame clones are kept and a portion is missing. This table has about 110,000 clones, approximately 85% appearing once. The chain recombines TRBV4-2 with TRBJ1-2; the match to TRBD1 covers 8 bases. The sample comprised PBMCs. The clonotype comes from a woman between 18 and 30 years old in good health and CMV-seronegative. CDR3 nucleotide sequence: TGTGCCAGCAGCCAAGATGGGACAGGTTCTTTCTATGGCTACACCTTC. The encoded protein is CASSQDGTGSFYGYTF.